The 20 T cell receptor beta chains below were found in one sample sequenced in a study of T cell responses to AZD1222 COVID-19 vaccine. Using immunoSEQ multiplex PCR, the repertoire was profiled, and TCRdb retains in-frame clones only, with some absent. The table has 120,000 to 150,000 clones, approximately 88% seen once. The source was peripheral blood, collected on day 0 of AZD1222 vaccination. The receptors were gathered from an adult in good health.

V and J are TRBV12-3 or TRBV12-4 and TRBJ1-3; no definite D call. This CDR3 spans 12 amino acids. The V end lost 3 bases, the J end lost 3 bases, and 3 bases lay between the germline ends. The CDR3 loop reads CASSFGGNTIYF. The DNA of the CDR3 is TGTGCCAGCAGTTTCGGTGGAAACACCATATATTTT.

This clone appeared a few times. The chain has TRBV3-1 (or the pseudogene TRBV3-2) and TRBJ2-3, with TRBD2 matching 13 bases. The junction had 5 bases not matched to a gene; V was cut back by 4 bases and J by 4 bases. The CDR3 is 16 amino acids. Germline V gene sequence: CDR1 LGHDT, CDR2 YNNKEL (reference sequence). In DNA, the CDR3 is TGTGCCAGCAGCCGGCAACTAGCGGGGGGGCCAGATACGCAGTATTTT. This gives the protein CASSRQLAGGPDTQYF.

The chain employs TRBV19 and TRBJ2-7; no clear D. CDR1 LNHDA and CDR2 SQIVND come from the germline V gene (reference sequence). The CDR3 has 15 residues. V gave up 3 bases and J gave up 4 bases, with 16 bases separating them. CDR3 loop: CASSMTHDSQYEQYF. In DNA, the CDR3 is TGTGCCAGTAGTATGACACATGACTCTCAATACGAGCAGTACTTC.

This chain uses TRBV5-5 with TRBJ2-7; D is perhaps TRBD1 (6 bases). This CDR3 has 14 residues. Germline V gives CDR1 SGHKS, CDR2 YYEKEE (reference sequence). V was trimmed by 0 bases and J by 3 bases, leaving 10 bases between them. CDR3 sequence reads: CASSLGQAIYEQYF. In DNA, the CDR3 is TGTGCCAGCAGCTTGGGACAGGCGATCTACGAGCAGTACTTC.

CDR3 amino acids: CASSPSPAGGQYF. CDR3 nucleotides: TGTGCCAGCAGCCCATCACCAGCGGGGGGGCAGTACTTC. This chain links TRBV7-2 with TRBJ2-7; 9 bases fit TRBD2. The CDR3 is 13 amino acids. Germline lookup yields CDR1 SGHTA and CDR2 FQGNSA. J gave up 9 bases and V 5 bases, and 8 bases lay outside the gene matches.

This rearrangement joins TRBV28 to TRBJ1-5, with D possibly TRBD1 on 6 matching bases. Germline loops: CDR1 MDHEN, CDR2 SYDVKM. Trimming cost V 7 bases and J 7 bases, with 14 bases left between them. The CDR3 length is 13 residues. In DNA, the CDR3 is TGTGCCAGCATCCAAGGGACAAGGCAGCCCCAGCATTTT. This gives the protein CASIQGTRQPQHF.

CDR3: CASSQVGRGAYNEQFF. CDR3 coding DNA: TGCGCCAGCAGCCAAGTGGGGCGGGGGGCTTACAATGAGCAGTTCTTC. The chain combines TRBV4-1 with TRBJ2-1, with 8 bases aligning to TRBD2. This CDR3 has 16 amino acids. The V gene end was trimmed by 1 base and the J gene end by 4 bases; junction bases not matched to a gene: 6. Germline V gene lookup returns CDR1 MGHRA and CDR2 YSYEKL.

The chain recombines TRBV5-1 with TRBJ1-1; D is perhaps TRBD1 (6 bases). Per germline, CDR1 SGHRS and CDR2 YFSETQ. V was trimmed by 4 bases and J by 6 bases, leaving 13 bases between them. This CDR3 has 13 amino acids. The CDR3 region is CASSRDKVAEAFF. CDR3 sequence (DNA): TGCGCCAGCAGCCGGGACAAAGTGGCTGAAGCTTTCTTT. Full variable domain (rest looked up from reference TRBV5-1 and TRBJ1-1): KAGVTQTPRYLIKTRGQQVTLSCSPISGHRSVSWYQQTPGQGLQFLFEYFSETQRNKGNFPGRFSGRQFSNSRSEMNVSTLELGDSALYLCASSRDKVAEAFFGQGTRLTVV.

This rearrangement joins TRBV29-1 to TRBJ2-1, with D unclear. The CDR3 runs 13 residues. Trimming removed 6 bases from V and 12 bases from J, with 21 bases in between. Germline assignment: CDR1 SQVTM and CDR2 ANQGSEA. CDR3 residues: CSVRLDGLGGQFF. The CDR3 DNA sequence: TGCAGCGTACGCCTGGACGGCCTCGGTGGGCAGTTCTTC.

V and J are TRBV10-3 and TRBJ1-1; possibly TRBD1 for D (5 bases). The CDR3 has 16 amino acids. The V and J ends lost 6 bases and 6 bases respectively, with 23 bases between them. From germline, CDR1 is ENHRY and CDR2 SYGVKD. In DNA, the CDR3 is TGTGCCATCAGCGCATCCAGGGCCCTCCTACCAGCTGAAGCTTTCTTT. Translation: CAISASRALLPAEAFF.

This clone was seen once. The chain uses TRBV30 and TRBJ1-2; D is uncertain. The CDR3 has 11 amino acids. Germline loops: CDR1 GTSNPN, CDR2 SVGIG (reference sequence). V dropped 8 bases and J dropped 4 bases, with 11 bases sitting between them. The CDR3 region has the DNA TGTGCCGAAAGGCGGGGCTATGGCTACACCTTC. Its translation: CAERRGYGYTF. Filled out from reference TRBV30 and TRBJ1-2, the complete variable domain reads SQTIHQWPATLVQPVGSPLSLECTVEGTSNPNLYWYRQAAGRGLQLLFYSVGIGQISSEVPQNLSASRPQDRQFILSSKKLLLSDSGFYLCAERRGYGYTFGSGTRLTVV.

This clone was counted once. This chain links TRBV5-6 with TRBJ2-7, with D possibly being TRBD1 (5 bases). The germline gives CDR1 SGHDT, CDR2 YYEEEE. The CDR3 has 14 residues. V was trimmed by 3 bases and J by 0 bases, leaving 10 bases between them. The CDR3 coding sequence is TGTGCCAGCAGCTCTCGACAGCGCTCCTACGAGCAGTACTTC. It yields the protein CASSSRQRSYEQYF.

This chain connects TRBV5-1 to TRBJ2-1; 13 nucleotides match TRBD2. Germline assignment: CDR1 SGHRS and CDR2 YFSETQ. Losses at the gene ends were 1 base for V and 7 bases for J; bases not matched to a gene: 5. The CDR3 runs to 16 residues. The CDR3 DNA sequence: TGCGCCAGCAGCTTGCAGACTAGCGGGGGGCGTAATGAGCAGTTCTTC. The encoded protein is CASSLQTSGGRNEQFF.

The chain carries TRBV19 and TRBJ1-3, with D tentatively TRBD1 (5 bases). The CDR3 sequence is 17 residues long. Trimming pared 6 bases from V and 0 bases from J, leaving 18 bases between. Germline V gene lookup returns CDR1 LNHDA and CDR2 SQIVND (reference sequence). CDR3 protein: CASSRRGTTFSGNTIYF. CDR3 bases: TGTGCCAGTAGCCGACGGGGCACAACCTTCTCTGGAAACACCATATATTTT.

This chain uses TRBV12-3 or TRBV12-4 with TRBJ1-2, with D unresolved. The CDR3 consists of 12 residues. V shed 6 bases and J shed 7 bases, with 12 bases lying between them. The CDR3 here is CASSTLGSGYTF. The CDR3 nucleotides are TGTGCCAGCAGCACCCTTGGGAGTGGCTACACCTTC.

The chain has TRBV10-3 and TRBJ1-4; D unclear. Germline V gene lookup returns CDR1 ENHRY and CDR2 SYGVKD. V lost 0 bases, J lost 7 bases, and 3 bases lay in between. The CDR3 extends over 12 amino acids. The CDR3 here is CAISESLEKLFF. Here the CDR3 DNA reads TGTGCCATCAGTGAGTCTCTTGAAAAACTGTTTTTT.

The genes are TRBV18 and TRBJ2-7, with D tentatively TRBD1 (6 bases). V was cut by 0 bases and J by 8 bases, with 11 bases left in between. Germline loops: CDR1 KGHSH, CDR2 LQKENI. This CDR3 is built from 13 residues. CDR3: CASSPPNRDQQYF. DNA of the CDR3: TGTGCCAGCTCACCACCGAACAGGGATCAGCAGTACTTC.

This chain joins TRBV15 and TRBJ1-4; the match to TRBD1 covers 8 bases. The junction had 4 bases not matched to a gene; V was cut back by 5 bases and J by 5 bases. From germline, CDR1 is LNHNV and CDR2 YYDKDF (reference sequence). This CDR3 comprises 14 residues. CDR3 nucleotides: TGTGCCACCAGCGCCTCAGGGGGCAATGAAAAACTGTTTTTT. This encodes CATSASGGNEKLFF.

V usage is TRBV5-6 and J usage is TRBJ2-1; the match to TRBD2 covers 12 bases. The CDR3 has 16 residues. V was pared by 2 bases and J by 9 bases, with 9 bases of the junction left unmatched. CDR1 SGHDT and CDR2 YYEEEE come from the germline V gene. CDR3 residues: CASSFPSGGARREQFF. CDR3 bases: TGTGCCAGCAGCTTTCCTAGCGGGGGGGCCCGACGTGAGCAGTTCTTC.

The V call is TRBV6-1, the J call TRBJ2-5; D is possibly TRBD1 or TRBD2 (5 bases each). Deletions cut 4 bases from V and 5 bases from J, with 8 bases between. CDR1 and CDR2 (germline): MNHNS, SASEGT. This CDR3 comprises 12 residues. The CDR3 sequence: CASSVGTETQYF. DNA of the CDR3: TGTGCCAGCAGTGTCGGGACGGAGACCCAGTACTTC.